This T cell receptor beta chain is drawn from a study of molecular identifiers for immune sequencing clone quantification. Study background: Across replicate runs, RNA obtained from about 21,000 or 97,000 naive CD8 cells was divided into five, with four undergoing sequencing.

This clonotype turned up a few times. Its antigen remains unidentified. TCRdb called the PCR reads again in MiXCR, with one record for every CDR3 protein. The data contain about 640,000 distinct CDR3 sequences, around 20% of them singletons. The study's findings and limits: Molecules of identical TCR sharing a barcode could underestimate highly expanded clone sizes. Detecting spiked Jurkat TCR RNA from one cell among about a million naive cells was reportedly possible.

Germline CDR1 SGDLS, CDR2 YYNGEE. This CDR3 region has 19 residues. Trimming at V came to 0 bases and at J to 0 bases, leaving 10 bases not matched to a gene. CD8+CD4-CCR7+CD45RA+ cells were sorted as naive CD8 T cells. The chain is built from TRBV9 and TRBJ2-3, with 10 bases aligning to TRBD2. The source material was naive CD8+ T cells from blood, with Jurkat cell RNA spiked in. Subset denoted: FACS-sorted CD8+CD4-CCR7+CD45RA+ naive T cells. The TCR originated in a human donor in good health. Some libraries in this study had Jurkat cell RNA spiked in. The CDR3 DNA reads TGTGCCAGCAGCGTAGTAGCACTAGCGGGGCACTCCAGCACAGATACGCAGTATTTT. Translated: CASSVVALAGHSSTDTQYF.